A single sample gave rise to the 3 T cell receptor beta chains below, sequenced in a study of blood T cell repertoires in COVID-19. Clones were sequenced by immunoSEQ multiplex PCR, and TCRdb holds only the in-frame ones, with some missing. The sample lists under 300,000 clones, approximately 80% occurring once. The sample taken for sequencing was peripheral blood. These receptors were collected from a woman aged 55 to 70 with active or convalescent COVID-19.

The chain carries TRBV6-4 and TRBJ2-3; a possible D gene is TRBD1 (6 bases). The CDR3 runs to 16 residues. Germline V gives CDR1 MRHNA, CDR2 SNTAGT. Trimming pared 2 bases from V and 9 bases from J, leaving 21 bases between. CDR3 DNA: TGTGCCAGCAGTGACGGGGCAGGGGCCCCCGTCTTGACGCAGTATTTT. Protein product: CASSDGAGAPVLTQYF.

This chain links TRBV6-1 with TRBJ1-2, with D possibly matching TRBD1 (6 bases). The V and J ends lost 2 bases and 4 bases respectively, with 11 bases between them. This CDR3 has 14 amino acids. Per germline, CDR1 MNHNS and CDR2 SASEGT. CDR3 loop: CASSEQGKTYGYTF. The CDR3 DNA is TGTGCCAGCAGTGAACAGGGGAAAACCTATGGCTACACCTTC.

The rearrangement links TRBV5-1 to TRBJ2-2; TRBD2 matches at 7 bases. The junction had 6 bases not matched to a gene; V was cut back by 4 bases and J by 3 bases. Germline values: CDR1 SGHRS, CDR2 YFSETQ. The CDR3 sequence is 15 residues long. CDR3 region: CASSLTTSDTGELFF. In nucleotides, the CDR3 is TGCGCCAGCAGCCTAACTACTAGCGACACCGGGGAGCTGTTTTTT.